These 15 T cell receptor beta chains share one sample of origin, sequenced in a study of beta chain features in type 1 diabetes (dated by TCRdb to between 2018 and 2020). Study-level results and caveats: A moderate but significant shortening of TCRB CDR3 length was observed in type 1 diabetes patients in all four CD4+ subsets.

These receptors have no known antigen. Library generation was performed with the immunoSEQ multiplex PCR assay. The High Capacity cDNA Reverse Transcription Kit was used to reverse transcribe all of the isolated RNA, meaning that expressed TCRB transcripts were what got sequenced. TCRdb retrieved this table from immuneACCESS and kept in-frame rearrangements only. Not all clones are present; in checked studies, unresolved V genes account for under half, and no reason is known for the remainder. The sample data list over 200,000 clones, and approximately 11% of these were observed just once. Of the sample, more than 0.015% is held by the ten largest clones. The sequenced sample consisted of naive CD4+ T cells from blood. According to the study, the label for this sample's cell subset or site signals: true naive CD4+ T cells. These receptor sequences come from a man under 40 with type 1 diabetes.

This clone was seen a handful of times. This sequence joins TRBV5-1 and TRBJ2-3, with D hard to call. The CDR3 loop spans 17 amino acids. Trimming took off 0 bases at V and 0 bases at J, with 14 bases between the two ends. Germline CDR1 is SGHRS and CDR2 is YFSETQ. CDR3 amino acids: CASSLEFTASSTDTQYF. In DNA, the CDR3 is TGCGCCAGCAGCTTGGAATTCACAGCTTCTAGCACAGATACGCAGTATTTT.

V is TRBV10-3 and J is TRBJ2-7; no clear D gene. Per the germline V gene, CDR1 is ENHRY and CDR2 is SYGVKD. This CDR3 contains 13 residues. Trimming shortened V by 2 bases and J by 2 bases, and 7 bases separated the two germline ends. Written as DNA, the CDR3 is TGTGCCATCAGTGAGACCTTAGCCTACGAGCAGTACTTC. This sequence encodes CAISETLAYEQYF.

Only a few counts were recorded for this clone. The V call is TRBV30, the J call TRBJ2-6, with a possible D match to TRBD1 (6 bases). Trimming took 8 bases from V and 0 from J, leaving 14 bases between them. The germline gives CDR1 GTSNPN, CDR2 SVGIG (reference sequence). The CDR3 sequence is 15 residues long. In nucleotides, the CDR3 is TGTGCCGAGCGGACAGCGCGCTCTGGGGCCAACGTCCTGACTTTC. Amino acids: CAERTARSGANVLTF. Combining the CDR3 with reference TRBV30 and TRBJ2-6 gives the whole variable domain SQTIHQWPATLVQPVGSPLSLECTVEGTSNPNLYWYRQAAGRGLQLLFYSVGIGQISSEVPQNLSASRPQDRQFILSSKKLLLSDSGFYLCAERTARSGANVLTFGAGSRLTVL.

This chain joins TRBV7-9 and TRBJ1-1; D possibly corresponds to TRBD1 (6 bases). In germline, CDR1 is SEHNR, CDR2 FQNEAQ (reference sequence). This CDR3 has 13 amino acids. V was shortened by 5 bases and J by 2 bases, with 9 bases between the two germline ends. CDR3 DNA: TGTGCCAGCAGCACAGGGCACAACACTGAAGCTTTCTTT. It is translated as CASSTGHNTEAFF.

The chain couples TRBV7-9 to TRBJ1-1; D remains unclear. Trimming took 8 bases from V and 1 from J, leaving 26 bases between them. The CDR3 spans 18 residues. Germline assignment: CDR1 SEHNR and CDR2 FQNEAQ (reference sequence). CDR3 nucleotide sequence: TGTGCCAGCTCCCAAGGGTTTGCGAGCGGGCCAAGGAACACTGAAGCTTTCTTT. Translated: CASSQGFASGPRNTEAFF.

This clone appeared a few times. The rearrangement links TRBV5-1 to TRBJ2-7; TRBD1 matches 9 bases. The CDR3 loop spans 14 amino acids. Germline V gene lookup returns CDR1 SGHRS and CDR2 YFSETQ. The V segment lost 4 bases and the J segment 4 bases; nucleotides outside the gene matches: 6. Here the CDR3 DNA reads TGCGCCAGCAGCCCACGGACAGGGGATTACGAGCAGTACTTC. It translates to CASSPRTGDYEQYF.

This clone was detected a few times. V is TRBV7-9 and J is TRBJ2-4, with 15 bases that match TRBD2. CDR1 is SEHNR, CDR2 FQNEAQ, per germline (reference sequence). CDR3 length equals 18 residues. The J segment lost 7 bases and the V segment lost 5 bases, leaving 12 bases of the junction unmatched. The CDR3 bases are TGTGCCAGCAGCCCAGGACTAGCGGGGGGGCTTCTGACGAACATTCAGTACTTC. It specifies CASSPGLAGGLLTNIQYF.

The sample holds a few counts of this clone. The chain combines TRBV18 with TRBJ1-2; 7 nucleotides align to TRBD1. Trimming removed 3 bases from V and 4 bases from J; junction bases left unmatched: 5. The CDR3 is made up of 14 amino acids. Germline CDR1 and CDR2: KGHSH and LQKENI. CDR3: CASSPGTDGYGYTF. DNA of the CDR3: TGTGCCAGCTCACCCGGGACAGATGGCTATGGCTACACCTTC.

This clone was found a few times. The chain uses TRBV6-5 and TRBJ1-2, with 8 bases matching TRBD1. With V trimmed by 6 bases and J by 3 bases, 3 bases remained unmatched. The length of the CDR3 is 13 residues. Per the germline V gene, CDR1 is MNHEY and CDR2 is SVGAGI. CDR3 residues: CASRTGQDYGYTF. DNA for the CDR3: TGTGCCAGCAGAACGGGACAGGACTATGGCTACACCTTC.

In its sample, this clone was seen a few times. This chain uses TRBV2 with TRBJ2-7; D is possibly TRBD2 (6 bases). Per the germline V gene, CDR1 is SNHLY and CDR2 is FYNNEI. This CDR3 has 14 amino acids. The ends were cut back, 6 bases at V and 1 base at J, with 13 bases in the middle. For the CDR3, the DNA is TGTGCCAGCAGAGGGACTGGAGATTCCTACGAGCAGTACTTC. Its protein is CASRGTGDSYEQYF.

V usage is TRBV4-3 and J usage is TRBJ1-5, with 10 nucleotides matching TRBD1. The J segment lost 6 bases and the V segment lost 3 bases, leaving 5 bases of the junction unmatched. The CDR3 extends over 15 amino acids. Germline V gene data show CDR1 as LGHNA and CDR2 as YSLEER. Here the CDR3 DNA reads TGCGCCAGCAGCCAGGACAGGGGGAGGGGTCAGCCCCAGCATTTT. This codes for CASSQDRGRGQPQHF.

V gene TRBV19 combines with J gene TRBJ1-5; 10 bases match TRBD1. The V segment lost 6 bases and the J segment 2 bases; nucleotides outside the gene matches: 7. The CDR3 sequence is 16 residues long. Germline V gene sequence: CDR1 LNHDA, CDR2 SQIVND (reference sequence). CDR3 sequence (DNA): TGTGCCAGTAGCCAGACAGGGGGCGCGGGCAATCAGCCCCAGCATTTT. Translation: CASSQTGGAGNQPQHF.

There are a few counts of this clone. The J gene is TRBJ2-1, the V gene TRBV7-6; D might be TRBD2 (6 bases). Germline loops: CDR1 SGHVS, CDR2 FNYEAQ. The CDR3 runs 14 residues. Between the trimmed V and J ends, which lost 10 bases and 3 bases, there was a span of 16 bases. The CDR3 DNA is TGTGCCACCCAACAACTAGCACTCTACAATGAGCAGTTCTTC. As protein: CATQQLALYNEQFF.

This clone has a handful of counts. The V gene is TRBV14, the J gene TRBJ2-1; 8 nucleotides align to TRBD2. Germline assignment: CDR1 SGHDN and CDR2 FVKESK. After removal of 4 bases from V and 3 bases from J, the junction contained 5 bases not matched to a gene. The CDR3 is 15 amino acids. For the CDR3, the DNA is TGTGCCAGCAGCCCTTCCGCGGGGGGCTACAATGAGCAGTTCTTC. Translating gives CASSPSAGGYNEQFF. Full variable domain (rest looked up from reference TRBV14 and TRBJ2-1): EAGVTQFPSHSVIEKGQTVTLRCDPISGHDNLYWYRRVMGKEIKFLLHFVKESKQDESGMPNNRFLAERTGGTYSTLKVQPAELEDSGVYFCASSPSAGGYNEQFFGPGTRLTVL.

This clone was seen a few times. The J gene is TRBJ1-5, the V gene TRBV6-5; TRBD1 matches 8 bases. The CDR3 is 13 amino acids. CDR1 is MNHEY and CDR2 is SVGAGI in the germline V gene. With 7 bases clipped from V and 6 bases from J, the junction kept 5 bases outside the gene matches. In DNA, the CDR3 is TGTGCCAGCAAAGGACAGGGAGTTCAGCCCCAGCATTTT. It encodes CASKGQGVQPQHF.